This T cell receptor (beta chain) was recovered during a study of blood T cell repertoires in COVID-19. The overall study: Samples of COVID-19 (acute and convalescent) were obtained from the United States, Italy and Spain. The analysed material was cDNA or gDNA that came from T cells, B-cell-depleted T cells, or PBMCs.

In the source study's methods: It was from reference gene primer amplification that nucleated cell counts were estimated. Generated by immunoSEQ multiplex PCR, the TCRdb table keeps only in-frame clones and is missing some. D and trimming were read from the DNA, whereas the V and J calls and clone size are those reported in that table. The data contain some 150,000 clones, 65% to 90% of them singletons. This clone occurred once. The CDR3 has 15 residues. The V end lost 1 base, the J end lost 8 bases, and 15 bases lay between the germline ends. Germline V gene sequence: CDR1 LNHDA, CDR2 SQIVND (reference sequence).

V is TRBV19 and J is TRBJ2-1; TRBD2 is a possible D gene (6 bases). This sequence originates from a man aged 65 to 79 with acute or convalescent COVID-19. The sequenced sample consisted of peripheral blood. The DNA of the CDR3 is TGTGCCAGTAGTATAGTTGTCGGGGGTCCGTATGAGCAGTTCTTC. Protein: CASSIVVGGPYEQFF.